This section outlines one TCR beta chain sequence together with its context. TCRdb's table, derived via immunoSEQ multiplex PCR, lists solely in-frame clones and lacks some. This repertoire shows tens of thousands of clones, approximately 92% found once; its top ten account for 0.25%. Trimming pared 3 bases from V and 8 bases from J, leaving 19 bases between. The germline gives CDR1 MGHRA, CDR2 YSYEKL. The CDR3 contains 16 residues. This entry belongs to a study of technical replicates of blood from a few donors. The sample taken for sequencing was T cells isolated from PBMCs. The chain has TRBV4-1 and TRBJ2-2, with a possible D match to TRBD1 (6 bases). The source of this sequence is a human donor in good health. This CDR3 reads CASSQWDPGVGGELFF. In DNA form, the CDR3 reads TGCGCCAGCAGCCAGTGGGACCCAGGGGTAGGGGGGGAGCTGTTTTTT.